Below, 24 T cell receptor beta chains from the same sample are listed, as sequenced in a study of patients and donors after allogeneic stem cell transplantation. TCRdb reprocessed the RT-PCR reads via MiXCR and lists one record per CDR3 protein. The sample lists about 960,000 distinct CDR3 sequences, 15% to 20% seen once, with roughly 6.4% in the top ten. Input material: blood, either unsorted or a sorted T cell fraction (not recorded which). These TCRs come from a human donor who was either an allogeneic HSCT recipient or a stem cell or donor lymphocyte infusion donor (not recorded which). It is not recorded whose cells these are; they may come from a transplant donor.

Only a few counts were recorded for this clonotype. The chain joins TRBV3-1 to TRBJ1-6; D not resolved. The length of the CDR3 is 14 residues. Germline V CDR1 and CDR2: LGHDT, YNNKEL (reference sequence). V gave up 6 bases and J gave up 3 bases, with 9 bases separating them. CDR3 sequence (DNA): TGTGCCAGCAGTGTCTCAAGCTATAATTCACCCCTCCACTTT. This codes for CASSVSSYNSPLHF.

CDR3 amino acids: CSARPGKGDRVVDTQYF. The CDR3 nucleotides are TGCAGTGCTAGGCCTGGTAAAGGGGACAGGGTAGTAGATACGCAGTATTTT. V usage is TRBV20-1 and J usage is TRBJ2-3; the match to TRBD1 covers 9 bases. With 3 bases clipped from V and 5 bases from J, the junction kept 15 bases outside the gene matches. Germline loops: CDR1 DFQATT, CDR2 SNEGSKA (reference sequence). There are 17 residues in the CDR3.

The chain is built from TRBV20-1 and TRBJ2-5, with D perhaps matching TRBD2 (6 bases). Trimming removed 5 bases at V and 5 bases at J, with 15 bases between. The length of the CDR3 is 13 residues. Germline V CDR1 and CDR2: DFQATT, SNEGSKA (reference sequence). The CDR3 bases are TGCAGTGCTCTCGGGCCTAGCGCTGAGACCCAGTACTTC. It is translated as CSALGPSAETQYF.

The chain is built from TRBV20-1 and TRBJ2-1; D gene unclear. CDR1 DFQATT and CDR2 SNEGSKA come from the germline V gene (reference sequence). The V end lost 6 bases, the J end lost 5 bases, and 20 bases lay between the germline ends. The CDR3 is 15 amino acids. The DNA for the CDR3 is TGCAGTGCCCGCCACCTTGGAGTCAAGGACAATGAGCAGTTCTTC. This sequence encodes CSARHLGVKDNEQFF.

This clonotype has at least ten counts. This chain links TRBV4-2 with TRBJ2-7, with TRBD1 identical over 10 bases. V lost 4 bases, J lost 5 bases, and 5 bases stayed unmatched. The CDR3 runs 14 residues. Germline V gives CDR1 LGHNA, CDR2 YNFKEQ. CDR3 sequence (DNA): TGTGCCAGCAGCCTGGGACAGGGGTCGGACGAGCAGTACTTC. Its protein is CASSLGQGSDEQYF.

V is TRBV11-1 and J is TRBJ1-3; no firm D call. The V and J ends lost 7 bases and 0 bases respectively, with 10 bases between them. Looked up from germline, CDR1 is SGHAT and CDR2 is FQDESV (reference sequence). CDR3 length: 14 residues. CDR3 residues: CASTDTGSGNTIYF. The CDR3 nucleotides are TGTGCCAGCACCGACACCGGCTCTGGAAACACCATATATTTT. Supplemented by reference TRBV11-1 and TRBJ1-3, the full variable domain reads EAEVAQSPRYKITEKSQAVAFWCDPISGHATLYWYRQILGQGPELLVQFQDESVVDDSQLPKDRFSAERLKGVDSTLKIQPAELGDSAMYLCASTDTGSGNTIYFGEGSWLTVV.

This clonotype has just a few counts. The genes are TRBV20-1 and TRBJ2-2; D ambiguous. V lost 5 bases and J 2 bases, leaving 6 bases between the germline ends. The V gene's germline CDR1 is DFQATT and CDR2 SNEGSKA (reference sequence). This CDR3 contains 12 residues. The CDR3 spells CSAFLNTGELFF. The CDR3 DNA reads TGCAGTGCTTTTTTAAACACCGGGGAGCTGTTTTTT.

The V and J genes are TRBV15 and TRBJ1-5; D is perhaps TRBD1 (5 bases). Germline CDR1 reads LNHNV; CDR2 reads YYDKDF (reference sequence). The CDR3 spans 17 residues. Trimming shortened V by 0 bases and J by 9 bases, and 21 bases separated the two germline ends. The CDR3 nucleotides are TGTGCCACCAGCAGAGATGGGGTCCAGGGTGGTGCTTGGCCCCAGCATTTT. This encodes CATSRDGVQGGAWPQHF.

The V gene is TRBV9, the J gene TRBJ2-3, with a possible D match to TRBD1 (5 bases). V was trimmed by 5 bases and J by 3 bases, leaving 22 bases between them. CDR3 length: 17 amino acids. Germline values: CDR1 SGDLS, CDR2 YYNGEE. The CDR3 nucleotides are TGTGCCAGCAGTTTCACGTGGCAGGGATTGGGGACAGATACGCAGTATTTT. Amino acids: CASSFTWQGLGTDTQYF.

CDR3 loop: CASSLDPSGGFDEQFF. CDR3 in DNA: TGTGCCAGCAGCTTAGACCCTAGCGGGGGGTTCGATGAGCAGTTCTTC. The chain links TRBV7-8 to TRBJ2-1; the match to TRBD2 covers 11 bases. The CDR3 has 16 amino acids. J was trimmed by 8 bases and V by 1 base; bases with no gene match: 7. CDR1 is SGHVS, CDR2 FQNEAQ, per germline. The complete variable domain, with remaining parts taken from reference TRBV7-8 and TRBJ2-1, reads GAGVSQSPRYKVAKRGQDVALRCDPISGHVSLFWYQQALGQGPEFLTYFQNEAQLDKSGLPSDRFFAERPEGSVSTLKIQRTQQEDSAVYLCASSLDPSGGFDEQFFGPGTRLTVL.

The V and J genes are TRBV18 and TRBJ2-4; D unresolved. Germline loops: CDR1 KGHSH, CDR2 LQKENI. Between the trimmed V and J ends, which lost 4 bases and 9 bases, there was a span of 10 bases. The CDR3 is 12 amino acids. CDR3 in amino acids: CASSRRSGIQYF. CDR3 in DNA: TGTGCCAGCTCACGGCGATCCGGCATTCAGTACTTC.

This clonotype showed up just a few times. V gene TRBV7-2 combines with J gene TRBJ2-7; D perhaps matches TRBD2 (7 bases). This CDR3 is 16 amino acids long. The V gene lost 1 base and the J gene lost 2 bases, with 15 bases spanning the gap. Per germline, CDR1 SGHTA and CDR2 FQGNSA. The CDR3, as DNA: TGTGCCAGCAGCTTAGATACGGCGGGGGCCCCCTACGAGCAGTACTTC. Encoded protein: CASSLDTAGAPYEQYF.

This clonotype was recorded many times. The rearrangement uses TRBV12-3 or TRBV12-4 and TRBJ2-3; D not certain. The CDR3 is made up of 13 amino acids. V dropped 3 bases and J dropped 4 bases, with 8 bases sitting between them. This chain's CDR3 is CASSFGRADTQYF. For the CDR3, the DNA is TGTGCCAGCAGTTTTGGAAGGGCAGATACGCAGTATTTT.

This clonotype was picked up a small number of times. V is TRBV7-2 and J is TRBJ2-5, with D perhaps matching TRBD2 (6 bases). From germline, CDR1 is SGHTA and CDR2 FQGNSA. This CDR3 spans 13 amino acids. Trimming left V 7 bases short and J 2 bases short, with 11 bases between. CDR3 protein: CASNSGLQETQYF. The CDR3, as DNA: TGTGCCAGCAACTCGGGACTGCAAGAGACCCAGTACTTC.

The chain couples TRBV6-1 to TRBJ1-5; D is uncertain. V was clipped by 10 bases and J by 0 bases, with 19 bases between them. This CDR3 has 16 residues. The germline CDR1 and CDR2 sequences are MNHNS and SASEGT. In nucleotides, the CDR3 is TGTGCCACCGACCCTTCCTGGCTGATTAGCAATCAGCCCCAGCATTTT. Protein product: CATDPSWLISNQPQHF.

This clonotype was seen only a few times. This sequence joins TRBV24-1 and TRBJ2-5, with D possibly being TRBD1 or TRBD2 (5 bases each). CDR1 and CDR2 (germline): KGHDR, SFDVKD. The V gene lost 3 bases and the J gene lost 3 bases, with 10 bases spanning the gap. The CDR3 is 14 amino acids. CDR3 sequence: CATSDPGREETQYF. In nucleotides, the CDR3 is TGTGCCACCAGTGATCCGGGACGCGAAGAGACCCAGTACTTC.

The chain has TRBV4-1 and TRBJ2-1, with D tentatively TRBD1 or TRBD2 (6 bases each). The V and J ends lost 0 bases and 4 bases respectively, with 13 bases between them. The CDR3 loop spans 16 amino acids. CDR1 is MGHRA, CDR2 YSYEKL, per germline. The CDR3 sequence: CASSQERGAVYNEQFF. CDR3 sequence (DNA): TGCGCCAGCAGCCAAGAAAGGGGGGCCGTGTACAATGAGCAGTTCTTC.

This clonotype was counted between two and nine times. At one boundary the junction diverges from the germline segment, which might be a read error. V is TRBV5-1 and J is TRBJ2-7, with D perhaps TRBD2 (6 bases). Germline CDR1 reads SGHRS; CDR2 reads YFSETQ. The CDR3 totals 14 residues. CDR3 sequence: CASSLPRDSHEQYF. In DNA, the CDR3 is TGCGCCAGCAGCTTGCCTCGGGACTCCCACGAGCAGTACTTC.

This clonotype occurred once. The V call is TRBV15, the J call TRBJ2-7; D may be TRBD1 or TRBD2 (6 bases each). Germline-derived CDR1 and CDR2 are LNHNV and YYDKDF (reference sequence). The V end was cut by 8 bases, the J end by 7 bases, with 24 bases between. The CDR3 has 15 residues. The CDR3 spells CATAAGEGGRLEQYF. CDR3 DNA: TGTGCCACCGCGGCCGGGGAAGGGGGGAGGTTGGAGCAGTACTTC.

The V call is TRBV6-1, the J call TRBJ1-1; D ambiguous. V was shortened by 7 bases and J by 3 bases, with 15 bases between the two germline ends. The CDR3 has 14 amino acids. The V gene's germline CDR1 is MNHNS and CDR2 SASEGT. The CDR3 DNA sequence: TGTGCCAGCACTTCAACCATATCGGACACTGAAGCTTTCTTT. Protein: CASTSTISDTEAFF.

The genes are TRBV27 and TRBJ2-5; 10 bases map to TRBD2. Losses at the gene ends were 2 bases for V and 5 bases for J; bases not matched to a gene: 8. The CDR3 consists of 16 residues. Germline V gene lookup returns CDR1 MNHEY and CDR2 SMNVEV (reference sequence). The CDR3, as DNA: TGTGCCAGCAGTTTAGAGGCTAGCGGGAGTCGGGAGACCCAGTACTTC. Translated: CASSLEASGSRETQYF.

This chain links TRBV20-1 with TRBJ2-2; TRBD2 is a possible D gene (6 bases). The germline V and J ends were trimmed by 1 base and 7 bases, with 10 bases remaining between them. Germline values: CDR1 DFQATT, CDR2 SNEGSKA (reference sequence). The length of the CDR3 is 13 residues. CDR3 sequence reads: CSARAGVFGELFF. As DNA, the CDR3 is TGCAGTGCTAGAGCGGGAGTCTTCGGGGAGCTGTTTTTT.

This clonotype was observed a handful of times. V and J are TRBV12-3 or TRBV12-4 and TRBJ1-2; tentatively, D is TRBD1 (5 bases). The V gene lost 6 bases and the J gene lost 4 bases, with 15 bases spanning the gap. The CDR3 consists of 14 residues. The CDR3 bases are TGTGCCAGCAGGGCGGGGGAAGAAGCCTATGGCTACACCTTC. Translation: CASRAGEEAYGYTF.

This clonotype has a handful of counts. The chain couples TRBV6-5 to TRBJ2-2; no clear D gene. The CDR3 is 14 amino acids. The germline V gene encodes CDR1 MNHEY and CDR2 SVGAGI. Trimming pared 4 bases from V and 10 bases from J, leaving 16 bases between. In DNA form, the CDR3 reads TGTGCCAGCAGTTCCCAGCCCGGTGAGGAGGAGCTGTTTTTT. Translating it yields CASSSQPGEEELFF.